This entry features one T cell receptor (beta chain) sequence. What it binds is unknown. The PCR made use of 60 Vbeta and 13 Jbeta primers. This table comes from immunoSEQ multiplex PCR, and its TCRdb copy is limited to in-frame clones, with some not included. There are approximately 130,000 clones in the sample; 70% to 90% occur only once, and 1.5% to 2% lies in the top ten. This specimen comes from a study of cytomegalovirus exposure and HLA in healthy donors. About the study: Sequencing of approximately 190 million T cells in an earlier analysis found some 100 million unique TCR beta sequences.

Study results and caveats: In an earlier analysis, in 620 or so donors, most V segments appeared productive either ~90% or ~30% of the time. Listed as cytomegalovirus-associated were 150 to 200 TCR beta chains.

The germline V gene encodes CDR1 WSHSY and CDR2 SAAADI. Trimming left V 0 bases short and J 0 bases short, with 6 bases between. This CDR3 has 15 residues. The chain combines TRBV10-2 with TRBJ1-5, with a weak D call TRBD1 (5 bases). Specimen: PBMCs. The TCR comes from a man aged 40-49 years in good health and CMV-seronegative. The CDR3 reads CASSESGGSNQPQHF. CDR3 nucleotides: TGCGCCAGCAGTGAGTCGGGGGGTAGCAATCAGCCCCAGCATTTT.